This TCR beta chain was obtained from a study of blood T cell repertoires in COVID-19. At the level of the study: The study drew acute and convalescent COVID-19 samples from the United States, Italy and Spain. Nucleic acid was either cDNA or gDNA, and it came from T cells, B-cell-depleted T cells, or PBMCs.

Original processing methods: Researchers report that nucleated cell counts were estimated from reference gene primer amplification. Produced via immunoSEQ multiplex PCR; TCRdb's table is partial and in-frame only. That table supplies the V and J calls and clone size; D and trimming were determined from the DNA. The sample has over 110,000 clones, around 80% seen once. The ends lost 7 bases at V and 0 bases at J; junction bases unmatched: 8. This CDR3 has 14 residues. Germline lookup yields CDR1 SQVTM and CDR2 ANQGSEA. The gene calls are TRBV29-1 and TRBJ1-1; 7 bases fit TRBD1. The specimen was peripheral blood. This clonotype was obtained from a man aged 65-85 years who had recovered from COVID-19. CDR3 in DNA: TGCAGCGCTAGACAGGGCTACATGAACACTGAAGCTTTCTTT. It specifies CSARQGYMNTEAFF.